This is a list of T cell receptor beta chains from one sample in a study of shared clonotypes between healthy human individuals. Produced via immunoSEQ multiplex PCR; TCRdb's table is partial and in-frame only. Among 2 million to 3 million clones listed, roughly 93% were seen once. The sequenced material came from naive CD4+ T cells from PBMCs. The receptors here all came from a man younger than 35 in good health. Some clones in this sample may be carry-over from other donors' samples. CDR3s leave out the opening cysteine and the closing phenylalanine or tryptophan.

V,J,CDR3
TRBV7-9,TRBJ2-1,ASSLAPGRDSYNEQF
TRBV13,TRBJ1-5,ASSSRIKGSNQPQH
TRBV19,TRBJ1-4,ASSLGQVGEKLF
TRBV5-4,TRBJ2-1,ASSRQGANEQF
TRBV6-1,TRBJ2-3,ASSELVPPTDTQY
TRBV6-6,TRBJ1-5,ASSYRGGAGQPQH
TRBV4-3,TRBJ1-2,ASSQDQGNYGYT
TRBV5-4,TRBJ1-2,ASSWDRGTGGYT
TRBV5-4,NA,ASSLVGNEQY
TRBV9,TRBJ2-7,ASSVGLAGNNRGRTYEQY
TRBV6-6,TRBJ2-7,ASSYPGSSYEQY
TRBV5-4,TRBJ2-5,ASSSSGRAQETQY
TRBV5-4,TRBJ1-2,ASSLLGNGYT
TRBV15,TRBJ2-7,ATSTSSGRAGAYEQY
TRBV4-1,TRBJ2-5,ASSQYPSIPGPAGTQY
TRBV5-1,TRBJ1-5,ASSPGQGTGGNQPQH
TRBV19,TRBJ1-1,ATAEGAGRMNTEAF
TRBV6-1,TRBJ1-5,ASRAAAVRYQPQH
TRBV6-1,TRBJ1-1,ASITDRQGKTEAF
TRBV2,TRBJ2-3,ATTYTDTQY